The 8 T cell receptor beta chains in this list originate from one sample, sequenced in a study of T cell responses to AZD1222 COVID-19 vaccine. This table comes from immunoSEQ multiplex PCR, and its TCRdb copy is limited to in-frame clones, with some not included. The table includes about 140,000 clones, approximately 90% detected once. Sequenced material: peripheral blood, taken 28 days after the second AZD1222 dose. The receptors originated from an adult who received the AZD1222 COVID-19 vaccine.

This clone was counted between two and nine times. This specimen includes other DNA sequences encoding the same CDR3. This chain links TRBV18 with TRBJ2-5; D remains unclear. CDR1 is KGHSH and CDR2 is LQKENI in the germline V gene. V dropped 0 bases and J dropped 2 bases, with 7 bases sitting between them. The CDR3 covers 14 residues. The CDR3 DNA follows: TGTGCCAGCTCACCACCTGGTCAGCAAGAGACCCAGTACTTC. It translates to CASSPPGQQETQYF.

V usage is TRBV6-1 and J usage is TRBJ2-1; D is ambiguous. There are 14 residues in the CDR3. The V end lost 1 base, the J end lost 5 bases, and 9 bases lay between the germline ends. The germline V gene has CDR1 MNHNS and CDR2 SASEGT. The CDR3 DNA follows: TGTGCCAGCAGTGAAGAGGGTTGGGACAATGAGCAGTTCTTC. This encodes CASSEEGWDNEQFF.

This clone appeared a few times. This chain uses TRBV6-1 with TRBJ1-2; TRBD1 agrees at 7 bases. The germline CDR1 and CDR2 sequences are MNHNS and SASEGT. J gave up 4 bases and V 0 bases, and 5 bases lay outside the gene matches. The CDR3 has 15 residues. The CDR3: CASSEAKGQTYGYTF. CDR3 sequence (DNA): TGTGCCAGCAGTGAAGCGAAGGGACAGACCTATGGCTACACCTTC.

The chain uses TRBV6-5 and TRBJ1-2, with 8 bases matching TRBD1. The germline V gene encodes CDR1 MNHEY and CDR2 SVGAGI. The V segment lost 10 bases and the J segment 1 base; nucleotides outside the gene matches: 8. There are 14 residues in the CDR3. The CDR3 DNA reads as TGTGCCACCCGTTCCGGACAGGGTAACTATGGCTACACCTTC. Its translation: CATRSGQGNYGYTF.

This clone was recorded only once. The rearrangement links TRBV6-1 to TRBJ2-1; the D is unclear. V was shortened by 2 bases and J by 3 bases, with 2 bases between the two germline ends. Germline V lookup: CDR1 MNHNS, CDR2 SASEGT. This CDR3 comprises 12 residues. DNA for the CDR3: TGTGCCAGCAGTGAAAACTACAATGAGCAGTTCTTC. Translating it yields CASSENYNEQFF.

This rearrangement joins TRBV4-1 to TRBJ1-6; no clear D gene. The germline gives CDR1 MGHRA, CDR2 YSYEKL. V was cut by 2 bases and J by 0 bases, with 8 bases left in between. This CDR3 is 16 amino acids long. The DNA for the CDR3 is TGCGCCAGCAGCCAACTCCCAAGCTCCTATAATTCACCCCTCCACTTT. Translated: CASSQLPSSYNSPLHF.

CDR3 nucleotides: TGTGCCAGCAGACAGGGAGGGGTTACGCAGTATTTT. It yields the protein CASRQGGVTQYF. The V and J genes are TRBV2 and TRBJ2-3; perhaps TRBD2 as D (7 bases). Per germline, CDR1 SNHLY and CDR2 FYNNEI. Trimming shortened V by 6 bases and J by 8 bases, and 12 bases separated the two germline ends. The CDR3 is 12 residues long.

The chain carries TRBV29-1 and TRBJ2-7, with 9 nucleotides matching TRBD1. The germline V gene has CDR1 SQVTM and CDR2 ANQGSEA. The CDR3 runs to 15 residues. V lost 6 bases, J lost 2 bases, and 11 bases stayed unmatched. Here the CDR3 DNA reads TGCAGCGTCGTATCTCTCCGGACAGGGGCCTACGAGCAGTACTTC. It encodes CSVVSLRTGAYEQYF.